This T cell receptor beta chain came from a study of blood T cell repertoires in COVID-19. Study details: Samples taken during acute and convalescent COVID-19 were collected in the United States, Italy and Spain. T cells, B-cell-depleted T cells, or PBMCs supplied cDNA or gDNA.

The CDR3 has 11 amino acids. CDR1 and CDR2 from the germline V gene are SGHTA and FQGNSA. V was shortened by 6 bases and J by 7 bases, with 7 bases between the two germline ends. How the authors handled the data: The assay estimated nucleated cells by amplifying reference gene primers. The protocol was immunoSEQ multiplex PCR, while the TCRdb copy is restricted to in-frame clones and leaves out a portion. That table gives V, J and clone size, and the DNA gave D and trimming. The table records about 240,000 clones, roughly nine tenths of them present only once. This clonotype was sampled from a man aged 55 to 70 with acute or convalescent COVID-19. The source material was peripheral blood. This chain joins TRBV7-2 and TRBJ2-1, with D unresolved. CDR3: CASRRVNEQFF. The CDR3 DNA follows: TGTGCCAGCAGACGGGTTAATGAGCAGTTCTTC.